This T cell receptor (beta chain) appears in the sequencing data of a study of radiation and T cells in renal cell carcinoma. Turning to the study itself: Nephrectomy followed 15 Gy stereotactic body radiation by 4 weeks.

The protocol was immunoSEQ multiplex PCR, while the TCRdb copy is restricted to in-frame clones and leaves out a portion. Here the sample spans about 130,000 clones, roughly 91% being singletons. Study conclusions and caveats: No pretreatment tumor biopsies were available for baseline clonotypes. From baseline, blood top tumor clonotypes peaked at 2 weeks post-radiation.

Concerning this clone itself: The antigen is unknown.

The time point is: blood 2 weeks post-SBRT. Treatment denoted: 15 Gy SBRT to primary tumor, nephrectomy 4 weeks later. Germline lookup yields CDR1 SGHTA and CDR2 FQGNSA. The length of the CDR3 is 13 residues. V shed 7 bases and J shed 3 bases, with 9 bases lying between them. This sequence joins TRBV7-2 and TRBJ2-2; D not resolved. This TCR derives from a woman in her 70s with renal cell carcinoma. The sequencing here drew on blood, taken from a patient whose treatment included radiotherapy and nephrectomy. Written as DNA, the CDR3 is TGTGCCAGCACGTCAACCTACACCGGGGAGCTGTTTTTT. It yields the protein CASTSTYTGELFF.